This entry lists 14 T cell receptor beta chains sequenced from one sample in a study of T cell changes during pregnancy in multiple sclerosis. Libraries were prepared by immunoSEQ multiplex PCR; TCRdb keeps only in-frame clonotypes and omits some of them. The data show about 32,000 clones, roughly 91% seen once. This material consisted of CD8+ T cells from peripheral blood mononuclear cells, taken in the second trimester of pregnancy. The receptors were gathered from a female donor in good health, enrolled as a control in a pregnancy study.

V gene TRBV29-1 combines with J gene TRBJ1-1, with D perhaps TRBD1 (5 bases). Trimming pared 6 bases from V and 3 bases from J, leaving 14 bases between. CDR1 and CDR2 from the germline V gene are SQVTM and ANQGSEA. This CDR3 spans 13 amino acids. CDR3 sequence: CSVPRGTDTEAFF. CDR3 nucleotide sequence: TGCAGCGTCCCGCGGGGCACCGACACTGAAGCTTTCTTT.

The rearrangement links TRBV5-1 to TRBJ2-1; 8 nucleotides agree with TRBD1. This CDR3 contains 16 residues. Trimming took 4 bases from V and 4 from J; bases not matched to a gene: 10. Germline V gives CDR1 SGHRS, CDR2 YFSETQ. The CDR3 loop is CASSGDRGSGYNEQFF. DNA for the CDR3: TGCGCCAGCAGCGGAGACAGGGGTTCGGGATACAATGAGCAGTTCTTC.

This clone was detected only a few times. The chain uses TRBV30 and TRBJ1-5; D remains ambiguous. The CDR3 spans 13 residues. The germline V gene has CDR1 GTSNPN and CDR2 SVGIG (reference sequence). The ends were cut back, 0 bases at V and 6 bases at J, with 9 bases in the middle. The CDR3 nucleotides are TGTGCCTGGAGTGTACCGGGGATTCAGCCCCAGCATTTT. Amino acids: CAWSVPGIQPQHF.

The chain links TRBV19 to TRBJ2-7; 7 bases are shared with TRBD1. V lost 6 bases and J lost 2; bases outside the gene matches: 4. CDR3 length: 13 residues. Germline V gene sequence: CDR1 LNHDA, CDR2 SQIVND (reference sequence). The CDR3 loop reads CASSPGTAYEQYF. CDR3 coding DNA: TGTGCCAGTAGCCCCGGGACAGCCTACGAGCAGTACTTC.

V gene TRBV2 combines with J gene TRBJ1-1, with 10 bases identical to TRBD1. The CDR3 covers 13 residues. In germline, CDR1 is SNHLY, CDR2 FYNNEI. Germline trimming cut 7 bases from V and 3 bases from J; bases unmatched to any gene: 2. The CDR3 sequence: CASKDRGDTEAFF. The CDR3 coding sequence is TGTGCCAGCAAGGACAGGGGGGACACTGAAGCTTTCTTT.

This chain's CDR3 is CASGQNYPGQGEIGELFF. The DNA for the CDR3 is TGTGCTAGTGGTCAAAACTACCCGGGACAGGGGGAGATCGGGGAGCTGTTTTTT. The V gene is TRBV12-5, the J gene TRBJ2-2, with 11 positions matching TRBD1. CDR3 length equals 18 residues. Germline CDR1 LGHNT, CDR2 FRNRAP. Trimming cost V 5 bases and J 7 bases; bases outside gene matches: 15.

This chain uses TRBV21-1 with TRBJ1-3. TRBV21-1 is termed a pseudogene. The CDR3 has 17 amino acids. CDR3: CASSKIEDLRSGNTIYF. Here the CDR3 DNA reads TGTGCCAGCAGCAAAATTGAGGATCTGCGCTCTGGAAACACCATATATTTT.

The rearrangement joins TRBV30 to TRBJ1-1; D may be TRBD1 (6 bases). The CDR3 is 14 residues long. The germline CDR1 and CDR2 sequences are GTSNPN and SVGIG (reference sequence). V was clipped by 7 bases and J by 2 bases, with 17 bases between them. The CDR3 DNA is TGTGCCTCCGTCCTAACACAGGGTAACACTGAAGCTTTCTTT. Its protein product is CASVLTQGNTEAFF.

The chain combines TRBV2 with TRBJ1-2, with 7 bases aligning to TRBD1. This CDR3 contains 19 residues. Looked up from germline, CDR1 is SNHLY and CDR2 is FYNNEI. The V and J ends lost 2 bases and 1 base, in that order; junction bases with no gene match: 16. DNA for the CDR3: TGTGCCAGCAGTGAATTTGGGGACAGACTAAGCCCGATTAACTATGGCTACACCTTC. Translation gives CASSEFGDRLSPINYGYTF. The entire variable domain, with the rest obtained from reference TRBV2 and TRBJ1-2, is as follows: EPEVTQTPSHQVTQMGQEVILRCVPISNHLYFYWYRQILGQKVEFLVSFYNNEISEKSEIFDDQFSVERPDGSNFTLKIRSTKLEDSAMYFCASSEFGDRLSPINYGYTFGSGTRLTVV.

The chain joins TRBV20-1 to TRBJ1-2; no firm D call. The V gene's germline CDR1 is DFQATT and CDR2 SNEGSKA (reference sequence). This CDR3 contains 11 residues. Deletions cut 4 bases from V and 5 bases from J, with 8 bases between. This CDR3 reads CSAMADYGYTF. The CDR3 DNA sequence: TGCAGTGCTATGGCAGATTATGGCTACACCTTC.

The rearrangement joins TRBV9 to TRBJ2-3; 8 bases match TRBD1. The CDR3 has 13 amino acids. Germline lookup yields CDR1 SGDLS and CDR2 YYNGEE. V shed 6 bases, J shed 3 bases, and the junction held 3 bases outside the gene matches. Here the CDR3 DNA reads TGTGCCAGCAACGGACAGGGAACAGATACGCAGTATTTT. This encodes CASNGQGTDTQYF.

The V call is TRBV4-3, the J call TRBJ1-1; D perhaps matches TRBD1 (5 bases). Germline V CDR1 and CDR2: LGHNA, YSLEER. The CDR3 extends over 16 amino acids. Trimming took off 1 base at V and 0 bases at J, with 12 bases between the two ends. The CDR3 DNA reads as TGCGCCAGCAGCCAAGGGTATGGGACTATGAACACTGAAGCTTTCTTT. This translates into CASSQGYGTMNTEAFF.

The CDR3 sequence is CASSVQTVPNYGYTF. CDR3 in DNA: TGTGCCAGCAGTGTGCAGACAGTCCCTAACTATGGCTACACCTTC. The gene calls are TRBV5-6 and TRBJ1-2, with a tentative D call TRBD1 (5 bases). CDR3 length equals 15 residues. With 5 bases removed from V and 0 bases from J, the gap between germline ends came to 14 bases. Germline CDR1 and CDR2: SGHDT and YYEEEE.

This chain connects TRBV14 to TRBJ1-2, with 7 nucleotides matching TRBD1. J gave up 6 bases and V 2 bases, and 6 bases lay outside the gene matches. Germline V lookup: CDR1 SGHDN, CDR2 FVKESK. The CDR3 has 14 residues. This chain's CDR3 is CASSQHRGLNGYTF. DNA for the CDR3: TGTGCCAGCAGCCAACACAGGGGTCTCAATGGCTACACCTTC.